What follows are 17 T cell receptor beta chains derived from one specimen sequenced in a study of blood T cell repertoires in COVID-19 (TCRdb year 2020). To prepare the library, the immunoSEQ multiplex PCR assay was applied. TCRdb limited this immuneACCESS table to in-frame rearrangements with V and J called. A share of clones is missing; checked studies link under half to unresolved V genes, and the rest is unexplained. In all, the sample holds 50,000 to 75,000 clones, and approximately 80% of those were seen once. The ten largest account for about 22% of the sample. Material: peripheral blood. These receptors originate from an elderly man with active or convalescent COVID-19.

The chain links TRBV6-6 to TRBJ1-5, with D perhaps TRBD1 (5 bases). Germline loops: CDR1 MNHNY, CDR2 SVGAGI (reference sequence). There are 13 residues in the CDR3. V was cut by 6 bases and J by 4 bases, with 10 bases left in between. The CDR3 region has the DNA TGTGCCAGCAGACAACAGGAGAATCAGCCCCAGCATTTT. This encodes CASRQQENQPQHF.

This clone came up a few times. The V call is TRBV12-5, the J call TRBJ2-7; perhaps TRBD1 as D (6 bases). The CDR3 runs to 13 residues. CDR1 and CDR2 (germline): LGHNT, FRNRAP. Trimming stripped 6 bases from V and 2 bases from J, with 11 bases between. As DNA, the CDR3 is TGTGCTAGTGGGACAGGCGGAACCTACGAGCAGTACTTC. This translates into CASGTGGTYEQYF. The complete variable domain, with remaining parts taken from reference TRBV12-5 and TRBJ2-7, reads DARVTQTPRHKVTEMGQEVTMRCQPILGHNTVFWYRQTMMQGLELLAYFRNRAPLDDSGMPKDRFSAEMPDATLATLKIQPSEPRDSAVYFCASGTGGTYEQYFGPGTRLTVT.

The J gene is TRBJ2-2, the V gene TRBV10-2; 11 bases are shared with TRBD2. In germline, CDR1 is WSHSY, CDR2 SAAADI. The CDR3 has 18 amino acids. J was trimmed by 7 bases and V by 3 bases; bases with no gene match: 13. CDR3: CASSDRTLAGEAGGELFF. CDR3 nucleotides: TGCGCCAGCAGTGACCGGACACTAGCGGGAGAGGCGGGCGGGGAGCTGTTTTTT.

This chain uses TRBV2 with TRBJ2-3; 7 bases agree with TRBD1. CDR1 and CDR2 from the germline V gene are SNHLY and FYNNEI. This CDR3 has 15 amino acids. Germline trimming cut 8 bases from V and 2 bases from J; bases unmatched to any gene: 10. The CDR3 spells CASSSGTDTTDTQYF. In DNA, the CDR3 is TGTGCCAGCTCCTCCGGGACAGATACCACAGATACGCAGTATTTT.

This sequence joins TRBV18 and TRBJ2-1; 10 bases are a match to TRBD2. CDR3 length equals 16 residues. V shed 0 bases and J 6 bases; nucleotides not matched to a gene: 5. CDR1 and CDR2 from the germline V gene are KGHSH and LQKENI. The CDR3 region is CASSPPSGGRINEQFF. The CDR3 DNA reads as TGTGCCAGCTCACCACCTAGCGGGGGGCGAATCAATGAGCAGTTCTTC. Looking up the rest from reference TRBV18 and TRBJ2-1 gives the full variable domain: NAGVMQNPRHLVRRRGQEARLRCSPMKGHSHVYWYRQLPEEGLKFMVYLQKENIIDESGMPKERFSAEFPKEGPSILRIQQVVRGDSAAYFCASSPPSGGRINEQFFGPGTRLTVL.

There are a few counts of this clone. The chain couples TRBV28 to TRBJ1-1; no clear D gene. Trimming pared 2 bases from V and 0 bases from J, leaving 4 bases between. The CDR3 contains 13 residues. CDR1 and CDR2 (germline): MDHEN, SYDVKM. CDR3 nucleotides: TGTGCCAGCAGTTTACACATGAACACTGAAGCTTTCTTT. This codes for CASSLHMNTEAFF.

J is TRBJ1-5 and V is TRBV7-9; D is possibly TRBD1 (5 bases). V was clipped by 0 bases and J by 6 bases, with 21 bases between them. There are 18 residues in the CDR3. The germline V gene encodes CDR1 SEHNR and CDR2 FQNEAQ (reference sequence). The CDR3 DNA is TGTGCCAGCAGCTTAGCGAGGGCCGGGGGAGTTCGGGCTCAGCCCCAGCATTTT. It encodes CASSLARAGGVRAQPQHF.

CDR3 amino acids: CASSQTAKTGDEQYF. The CDR3 DNA reads as TGTGCCAGCAGCCAAACTGCAAAAACAGGGGACGAGCAGTACTTC. V and J are TRBV11-2 and TRBJ2-7, with 7 nucleotides matching TRBD1. The junction had 12 bases not matched to a gene; V was cut back by 5 bases and J by 5 bases. CDR1 and CDR2 (germline): SGHAT, FQNNGV. The CDR3 consists of 15 residues.

This clone was counted a single time. V and J are TRBV5-1 and TRBJ2-3; 7 nucleotides align to TRBD2. Trimming removed 5 bases from V and 4 bases from J; junction bases left unmatched: 7. Germline V gene sequence: CDR1 SGHRS, CDR2 YFSETQ. This CDR3 region has 14 residues. The DNA of the CDR3 is TGCGCCAGCAGGATGAGCGGGGAGGCAGATACGCAGTATTTT. The encoded protein is CASRMSGEADTQYF. Variable domain in full (rest from reference TRBV5-1 and TRBJ2-3): KAGVTQTPRYLIKTRGQQVTLSCSPISGHRSVSWYQQTPGQGLQFLFEYFSETQRNKGNFPGRFSGRQFSNSRSEMNVSTLELGDSALYLCASRMSGEADTQYFGPGTRLTVL.

This chain links TRBV21-1 with TRBJ2-7; the D call in the table, TRBD1, was not verified against the DNA. TRBV21-1 is a known pseudogene. CDR3 length: 17 residues. CDR3 loop: CASSKLLRTGGKGEQYF. Here the CDR3 DNA reads TGTGCCAGCAGCAAGTTACTCAGGACAGGGGGAAAGGGAGAGCAGTACTTC.

The chain couples TRBV28 to TRBJ1-5; 9 nucleotides align to TRBD1. Germline values: CDR1 MDHEN, CDR2 SYDVKM. V was clipped by 7 bases and J by 4 bases; unmatched bases: 5. The CDR3 has 14 residues. DNA of the CDR3: TGTGCCAGCAACACAGGGGGCACAAATCAGCCCCAGCATTTT. This gives the protein CASNTGGTNQPQHF.

This chain connects TRBV9 to TRBJ2-6; 9 bases line up with TRBD1. The V gene's germline CDR1 is SGDLS and CDR2 YYNGEE. Trimming took 4 bases from V and 1 from J; bases not matched to a gene: 12. This CDR3 spans 19 amino acids. DNA for the CDR3: TGTGCCAGCAGCTCCCAATTAGACAGGGGGATATCTGGGGCCAACGTCCTGACTTTC. Encoded protein: CASSSQLDRGISGANVLTF. Looking up the rest from reference TRBV9 and TRBJ2-6 gives the full variable domain: DSGVTQTPKHLITATGQRVTLRCSPRSGDLSVYWYQQSLDQGLQFLIQYYNGEERAKGNILERFSAQQFPDLHSELNLSSLELGDSALYFCASSSQLDRGISGANVLTFGAGSRLTVL.

This clone has a handful of counts. The rearrangement uses TRBV19 and TRBJ2-3; tentative D call: TRBD2 (7 bases). Germline CDR1 is LNHDA and CDR2 is SQIVND (reference sequence). The CDR3 is made up of 17 amino acids. The V gene lost 5 bases and the J gene lost 2 bases, with 20 bases spanning the gap. This CDR3 reads CASSPPRGRAITDTQYF. For the CDR3, the DNA is TGTGCCAGTAGTCCACCGAGGGGGAGGGCCATCACAGATACGCAGTATTTT.

V and J are TRBV4-1 and TRBJ1-1, with no clear D. Germline V CDR1 and CDR2: MGHRA, YSYEKL. The CDR3 has 15 amino acids. Trimming stripped 0 bases from V and 3 bases from J, with 11 bases between. The CDR3 loop is CASSQEARPYTEAFF. CDR3 DNA: TGCGCCAGCAGCCAAGAGGCCAGGCCTTACACTGAAGCTTTCTTT.

This rearrangement joins TRBV19 to TRBJ2-1; the match to TRBD2 covers 10 bases. Germline V CDR1 and CDR2: LNHDA, SQIVND (reference sequence). With 4 bases clipped from V and 6 bases from J, the junction kept 6 bases outside the gene matches. CDR3 length: 15 amino acids. The CDR3 sequence: CASSNLAGVSNEQFF. In DNA form, the CDR3 reads TGTGCCAGTAGTAACCTAGCGGGAGTATCCAATGAGCAGTTCTTC.

This clone was detected a few times. The chain employs TRBV18 and TRBJ2-1; D not certain. Trimming cost V 6 bases and J 7 bases, with 10 bases left between them. There are 12 residues in the CDR3. The germline V gene has CDR1 KGHSH and CDR2 LQKENI. As DNA, the CDR3 is TGTGCCAGCTCCCCTAGACGGAATGAGCAGTTCTTC. This translates into CASSPRRNEQFF.

CDR3 in amino acids: CASRVTQGGLYGYTF. In DNA, the CDR3 is TGTGCCAGCAGAGTTACTCAAGGGGGACTATATGGCTACACCTTC. The rearrangement uses TRBV6-6 and TRBJ1-2; perhaps TRBD1 as D (6 bases). Germline V gives CDR1 MNHNY, CDR2 SVGAGI (reference sequence). CDR3 length equals 15 residues. The V gene lost 6 bases and the J gene lost 5 bases, with 19 bases spanning the gap.